Below, 18 T cell receptor beta chains from the same sample are listed, as sequenced in a study of spatial heterogeneity in lung cancer. Time point: sample taken at primary tumor resection. Whole RNA from tumor, nontumor lung or frozen PBMC was sequenced unsorted. One entry per CDR3 protein, called by TCRdb with MiXCR from the 5' RACE reads. The sample has more than 50,000 distinct CDR3 sequences, roughly 7.5% seen once. The sample was PBMCs, taken at surgery. These receptors were obtained from a female donor with early-stage non-small cell lung cancer.

CDR3 nucleotides: TGTGCCAGCAGTAGGCAGGTCGATGGCAATCAGCCCCAGCATTTT. It specifies CASSRQVDGNQPQHF. The genes are TRBV2 and TRBJ1-5; unclear D gene. The V and J ends lost 5 bases and 2 bases respectively, with 13 bases between them. Germline V lookup: CDR1 SNHLY, CDR2 FYNNEI. The CDR3 is made up of 15 amino acids.

This clonotype was counted ten times or more. This sequence joins TRBV12-3 or TRBV12-4 and TRBJ1-5; D is uncertain. This CDR3 spans 16 amino acids. V was trimmed by 1 base and J by 3 bases, leaving 13 bases between them. Here the CDR3 reads CASSLGVGLPNQPQHF. The CDR3 nucleotides read TGTGCCAGCAGTTTAGGAGTCGGGCTGCCCAATCAGCCCCAGCATTTT.

This clonotype was seen only a few times. The V call is TRBV6-2 or TRBV6-3, the J call TRBJ1-5, with TRBD1 as a possible D gene (6 bases). Germline V CDR1 and CDR2: MNHEY, SVGEGT. The length of the CDR3 is 13 residues. Between the trimmed V and J ends, which lost 6 bases and 12 bases, there was a span of 18 bases. CDR3 in amino acids: CASRGQGYGGQHF. In DNA, the CDR3 is TGTGCCAGCAGGGGACAAGGCTATGGGGGCCAGCATTTT.

This clonotype has at least ten counts. The gene calls are TRBV5-1 and TRBJ1-1, with no clear D. The V end lost 1 base, the J end lost 1 base, and 8 bases lay between the germline ends. From germline, CDR1 is SGHRS and CDR2 YFSETQ. The CDR3 has 14 residues. The CDR3 here is CASSLRLTNTEAFF. The CDR3 nucleotides read TGCGCCAGCAGCTTGCGGCTTACGAACACTGAAGCTTTCTTT.

This clonotype was recorded a few times. The rearrangement uses TRBV6-2 or TRBV6-3 and TRBJ2-5; the D is unclear. The CDR3 is 13 residues long. In germline, CDR1 is MNHEY, CDR2 SVGEGT. Deletions cut 1 base from V and 2 bases from J, with 5 bases between. DNA for the CDR3: TGTGCCAGCAGTTACTTCACTCAAGAGACCCAGTACTTC. This codes for CASSYFTQETQYF.

This clonotype has a count of ten or more. The chain combines TRBV5-5 with TRBJ1-5, with a possible D match to TRBD1 (6 bases). Germline CDR1 SGHKS, CDR2 YYEKEE (reference sequence). This CDR3 spans 15 amino acids. Trimming shortened V by 2 bases and J by 9 bases, and 18 bases separated the two germline ends. The CDR3 loop reads CASSFSAGAVGPQHF. CDR3 nucleotide sequence: TGTGCCAGCAGCTTCTCGGCGGGGGCCGTCGGGCCCCAGCATTTT.

This clonotype was seen a few times. The rearrangement links TRBV7-2 to TRBJ1-4; D is possibly TRBD1 (6 bases). The length of the CDR3 is 14 residues. Trimming stripped 5 bases from V and 4 bases from J, with 11 bases between. Per the germline V gene, CDR1 is SGHTA and CDR2 is FQGNSA. The CDR3 is CASSVGGYNEKLFF. The CDR3 nucleotides are TGTGCCAGCAGCGTAGGGGGTTATAATGAAAAACTGTTTTTT.

There are many counts of this clonotype. The chain joins TRBV7-2 to TRBJ2-7, with TRBD1 identical over 10 bases. Unmatched junction bases numbered 7, after V lost 5 bases and J lost 6 bases. The CDR3 runs to 14 residues. The V gene's germline CDR1 is SGHTA and CDR2 FQGNSA. DNA of the CDR3: TGTGCCAGCAGCGCCGCCGGGACAGGGGTCGAGCAGTACTTC. Its translation: CASSAAGTGVEQYF.

This clonotype was observed many times. The chain employs TRBV9 and TRBJ2-7; 7 bases align to TRBD2. Germline V CDR1 and CDR2: SGDLS, YYNGEE. The ends lost 4 bases at V and 2 bases at J; junction bases unmatched: 21. This CDR3 comprises 19 residues. This CDR3 reads CASSRFRGDGLVNPYEQYF. In DNA form, the CDR3 reads TGTGCCAGCAGCCGCTTTCGAGGGGACGGACTAGTTAACCCCTACGAGCAGTACTTC.

This clonotype was counted at least ten times. The chain couples TRBV20-1 to TRBJ2-3; D is ambiguous. The CDR3 covers 13 residues. Trimming removed 3 bases from V and 0 bases from J, with 7 bases in between. Germline values: CDR1 DFQATT, CDR2 SNEGSKA (reference sequence). The CDR3 is CSARVGSTDTQYF. CDR3 nucleotide sequence: TGCAGTGCTAGGGTGGGGAGCACAGATACGCAGTATTTT.

A few counts support this clonotype. V usage is TRBV28 and J usage is TRBJ2-3; 9 bases align to TRBD2. With 3 bases clipped from V and 2 bases from J, the junction kept 6 bases outside the gene matches. Germline V CDR1 and CDR2: MDHEN, SYDVKM. This CDR3 region has 16 residues. This CDR3 is CASSFQRGAHTDTQYF. CDR3 nucleotide sequence: TGTGCCAGCAGTTTTCAGCGGGGGGCTCACACAGATACGCAGTATTTT.

Many counts were recorded for this clonotype. This CDR3 reads CSVRAGNTGELFF. For the CDR3, the DNA is TGCAGCGTTAGAGCAGGGAACACCGGGGAGCTGTTTTTT. V usage is TRBV29-1 and J usage is TRBJ2-2; no firm D call. V was shortened by 5 bases and J by 1 base, with 8 bases between the two germline ends. This CDR3 contains 13 residues. In germline, CDR1 is SQVTM, CDR2 ANQGSEA.

V gene TRBV3-1 combines with J gene TRBJ1-1, with 8 positions matching TRBD1. J was trimmed by 9 bases and V by 1 base; bases with no gene match: 10. The CDR3 is 15 residues long. Germline values: CDR1 LGHDT, CDR2 YNNKEL (reference sequence). CDR3 bases: TGTGCCAGCAGCCAAGGGAATATACGGGACAGGCAAGCTTTCTTT. Translated, it gives CASSQGNIRDRQAFF.

This chain connects TRBV7-9 to TRBJ1-1; D call uncertain. This CDR3 region has 13 residues. CDR1 and CDR2 from the germline V gene are SEHNR and FQNEAQ (reference sequence). V lost 6 bases and J 0 bases, leaving 8 bases between the germline ends. The CDR3 sequence is CASSDGLNTEAFF. The CDR3 DNA sequence: TGTGCCAGCAGTGACGGGTTGAACACTGAAGCTTTCTTT.

This clonotype was seen many times. The chain combines TRBV6-2 or TRBV6-3 with TRBJ2-7; D unresolved. Germline CDR1 and CDR2: MNHEY and SVGEGT. The V end was cut by 6 bases, the J end by 0 bases, with 9 bases between. The CDR3 covers 13 residues. The CDR3 bases are TGTGCCAGCAGGGCACCCAGCTCCTACGAGCAGTACTTC. This sequence encodes CASRAPSSYEQYF.

This clonotype has at least ten counts. The chain employs TRBV18 and TRBJ2-1; tentatively, D is TRBD1 (5 bases). This CDR3 has 13 residues. Trimming stripped 5 bases from V and 8 bases from J, with 13 bases between. Per the germline V gene, CDR1 is KGHSH and CDR2 is LQKENI. CDR3 sequence (DNA): TGTGCCAGCTCAACAACTCAGGGTCATGAGCAGTTCTTC. Amino acids: CASSTTQGHEQFF. The entire variable domain, with the rest obtained from reference TRBV18 and TRBJ2-1, is as follows: NAGVMQNPRHLVRRRGQEARLRCSPMKGHSHVYWYRQLPEEGLKFMVYLQKENIIDESGMPKERFSAEFPKEGPSILRIQQVVRGDSAAYFCASSTTQGHEQFFGPGTRLTVL.

This clonotype was picked up many times. The genes are TRBV14 and TRBJ1-1; no definite D call. Germline CDR1 and CDR2: SGHDN and FVKESK. Trimming cost V 4 bases and J 2 bases, with 11 bases left between them. The CDR3 totals 14 residues. The CDR3 loop is CASSLRRYNTEAFF. The CDR3 nucleotides are TGTGCCAGCAGCCTTCGACGGTACAACACTGAAGCTTTCTTT.

This clonotype was seen many times. The rearrangement joins TRBV29-1 to TRBJ2-6; no firm D call. CDR1 is SQVTM, CDR2 ANQGSEA, per germline. The length of the CDR3 is 12 residues. The V and J ends lost 6 bases and 3 bases respectively, with 6 bases between them. The CDR3 loop is CSVVYGANVLTF. The CDR3 DNA sequence: TGCAGCGTCGTGTATGGGGCCAACGTCCTGACTTTC.